Listed here is a single T cell receptor (beta chain). The data originate from a study of blood T cell repertoires in COVID-19. Study context: Sources were T cells, B-cell-depleted T cells, or PBMCs; the material itself was cDNA or gDNA.

V was trimmed by 5 bases and J by 5 bases, leaving 15 bases between them. The CDR3 consists of 14 residues. Germline-derived CDR1 and CDR2 are SGHVS and FQNEAQ. Original processing methods: By means of reference gene primer amplification, nucleated cell counts were estimated. Profiling relied on immunoSEQ multiplex PCR, and the TCRdb table lists in-frame clones only, not all of them. D and trimming were read from the DNA, whereas the V and J calls and clone size are those reported in that table. The profile covers some 70,000 clones, with 70% to 85% appearing a single time and 6.6% taken by the ten largest.

The chain uses TRBV7-8 and TRBJ2-5, with a tentative D call TRBD2 (6 bases). The receptor's source is a man in his sixties with acute or convalescent COVID-19. Sequenced input: peripheral blood. DNA of the CDR3: TGTGCCAGCAGCACTCTTGCGGGGCCTGAGACCCAGTACTTC. Translation gives CASSTLAGPETQYF.